The 16 T cell receptor beta chains given below trace back to one sample, sequenced in a study of cytomegalovirus exposure and HLA in healthy donors. Amplification used 60 Vbeta primers and 13 Jbeta primers. The protocol was immunoSEQ multiplex PCR, while the TCRdb copy is restricted to in-frame clones and leaves out a portion. The table shows some 52,000 clones, with 72% occurring only once. Sequencing was carried out using PBMCs. The receptors originated from a woman in her forties or fifties in good health and CMV-seronegative.

This CDR3 reads CASCQLVSTGELFF. CDR3 nucleotides: TGTGCCAGCTGCCAACTAGTAAGCACCGGGGAGCTGTTTTTT. V usage is TRBV7-2 and J usage is TRBJ2-2; D might be TRBD2 (5 bases). Germline V lookup: CDR1 SGHTA, CDR2 FQGNSA. Trimming shortened V by 8 bases and J by 4 bases, and 14 bases separated the two germline ends. The CDR3 has 14 amino acids.

This chain uses TRBV12-5 with TRBJ2-7; the D gene is possibly TRBD2 (6 bases). Trimming shortened V by 9 bases and J by 5 bases, and 20 bases separated the two germline ends. This CDR3 spans 14 amino acids. From germline, CDR1 is LGHNT and CDR2 FRNRAP. The CDR3 sequence is CASTPDLPGDEQYF. For the CDR3, the DNA is TGTGCTAGCACACCGGACCTCCCGGGGGACGAGCAGTACTTC.

In its sample, this clone was seen once. The rearrangement links TRBV7-2 to TRBJ2-3, with 10 bases that match TRBD2. The V gene's germline CDR1 is SGHTA and CDR2 FQGNSA. This CDR3 spans 15 amino acids. The V and J ends lost 5 bases and 5 bases, in that order; junction bases with no gene match: 7. CDR3 region: CASSQVAGGGDTQYF. The CDR3 DNA is TGTGCCAGCAGCCAAGTAGCGGGGGGCGGAGATACGCAGTATTTT.

The V gene is TRBV28, the J gene TRBJ1-1; the match to TRBD1 covers 11 bases. After removal of 9 bases from V and 5 bases from J, the junction contained 11 bases not matched to a gene. Germline CDR1 is MDHEN and CDR2 is SYDVKM. This CDR3 spans 15 amino acids. CDR3 nucleotides: TGTGCCAGTTGGGGAGGACAGGGGGCCGAAACTGAAGCTTTCTTT. Encoded protein: CASWGGQGAETEAFF.

The chain employs TRBV7-2 and TRBJ2-5, with D tentatively TRBD2 (5 bases). CDR1 is SGHTA and CDR2 is FQGNSA in the germline V gene. The ends were cut back, 8 bases at V and 8 bases at J, with 24 bases in the middle. The CDR3 spans 15 residues. CDR3 protein: CASLEGAGGGVTQYF. The CDR3 DNA reads as TGTGCCAGCTTAGAGGGCGCGGGCGGTGGCGTAACCCAGTACTTC.

The rearrangement uses TRBV28 and TRBJ1-5, with 7 bases aligning to TRBD1. The CDR3 has 15 amino acids. V trimming: 6 bases; J trimming: 5 bases; junction bases outside the gene matches: 10. CDR1 is MDHEN and CDR2 is SYDVKM in the germline V gene. The CDR3 DNA is TGTGCCAGCAGAACTCACAGGGGAGGTTATCAGCCCCAGCATTTT. Amino acids: CASRTHRGGYQPQHF.

The chain employs TRBV15 and TRBJ1-3, with a possible D match to TRBD1 (6 bases). The CDR3 has 15 amino acids. Germline loops: CDR1 LNHNV, CDR2 YYDKDF (reference sequence). The V end was cut by 6 bases, the J end by 0 bases, with 12 bases between. DNA for the CDR3: TGTGCCACCAGGACACAGGGTTTCTCTGGAAACACCATATATTTT. Its translation: CATRTQGFSGNTIYF. The whole variable domain, remainder taken from reference TRBV15 and TRBJ1-3, is DAMVIQNPRYQVTQFGKPVTLSCSQTLNHNVMYWYQQKSSQAPKLLFHYYDKDFNNEADTPDNFQSRRPNTSFCFLDIRSPGLGDTAMYLCATRTQGFSGNTIYFGEGSWLTVV.

The gene calls are TRBV7-8 and TRBJ2-7; 9 bases are shared with TRBD1. The CDR3 consists of 15 residues. Trimming removed 3 bases from V and 6 bases from J; junction bases left unmatched: 9. The germline V gene encodes CDR1 SGHVS and CDR2 FQNEAQ. CDR3 sequence: CASSFSGQGSGEQYF. The CDR3 DNA follows: TGTGCCAGCAGCTTTTCGGGACAGGGTAGTGGCGAGCAGTACTTC.

The genes are TRBV9 and TRBJ2-3; TRBD1 might be the D (5 bases). Trimming shortened V by 3 bases and J by 0 bases, and 17 bases separated the two germline ends. The CDR3 is made up of 17 amino acids. Germline V gene lookup returns CDR1 SGDLS and CDR2 YYNGEE. The CDR3 loop reads CASSGARQPTSTDTQYF. As DNA, the CDR3 is TGTGCCAGCAGCGGCGCACGACAGCCCACTAGCACAGATACGCAGTATTTT.

This clone turned up a few times. The gene calls are TRBV10-3 and TRBJ2-7; TRBD2 matches at 8 bases. Germline trimming cut 11 bases from V and 4 bases from J; bases unmatched to any gene: 10. In germline, CDR1 is ENHRY, CDR2 SYGVKD. This CDR3 spans 13 amino acids. The CDR3 DNA sequence: TGTGCCGCAAGCGGGAGCGTTGAATACGAGCAGTACTTC. This gives the protein CAASGSVEYEQYF.

A single count supports this clone. V gene TRBV5-6 combines with J gene TRBJ2-7; TRBD1 matches 9 bases. With V trimmed by 3 bases and J by 4 bases, 14 bases remained unmatched. Germline V CDR1 and CDR2: SGHDT, YYEEEE. The CDR3 contains 17 residues. Written as DNA, the CDR3 is TGTGCCAGCAGCTCCCTATCCACCGGGACAGGGTATTACGAGCAGTACTTC. Its protein product is CASSSLSTGTGYYEQYF.

This clone was observed once. One end of the junction is discordant with germline, which a read error may explain. The V gene is TRBV6-5, the J gene TRBJ1-2; D may be TRBD1 (6 bases). The CDR3 runs to 16 residues. Germline CDR1 reads MNHEY; CDR2 reads SVGAGI. CDR3 nucleotide sequence: TGTGCCATCAGTTCTCCACAGGGATCTAACGCTAGGGGCTACACCTTC. Protein sequence: CAISSPQGSNARGYTF.

This clone appeared once. The V gene is TRBV5-4, the J gene TRBJ1-1; the match to TRBD1 covers 7 bases. Germline CDR1 is SGHNT and CDR2 is YYREEE (reference sequence). V shed 3 bases, J shed 2 bases, and the junction held 7 bases outside the gene matches. The CDR3 spans 15 residues. The CDR3 DNA reads TGTGCCAGCAGCTCCTCGACAGGGACCAACACTGAAGCTTTCTTT. Amino acid sequence: CASSSSTGTNTEAFF.

The chain joins TRBV5-1 to TRBJ2-3, with 13 bases matching TRBD2. The trim removed 7 bases at V and 1 base at J, leaving 3 bases unmatched. The CDR3 length is 15 residues. Germline values: CDR1 SGHRS, CDR2 YFSETQ. This CDR3 reads CASSGLAGGTDTQYF. The CDR3 nucleotides read TGCGCCAGCTCCGGACTAGCGGGAGGCACAGATACGCAGTATTTT.

The chain uses TRBV4-2 and TRBJ2-4; 7 nucleotides agree with TRBD2. CDR1 is LGHNA, CDR2 YNFKEQ, per germline. The CDR3 runs 15 residues. V gave up 5 bases and J gave up 8 bases; unmatched junction bases: 12. CDR3 region: CASSLREEGVDIQYF. CDR3 nucleotide sequence: TGTGCCAGCAGCTTACGGGAGGAGGGAGTGGACATTCAGTACTTC.

CDR3 region: CASSPDRFIHTF. The CDR3 coding sequence is TGTGCCAGCTCCCCGGACAGGTTTATACACACCTTC. The V gene is TRBV27, the J gene TRBJ1-2, with 7 positions matching TRBD1. The CDR3 has 12 residues. Germline V gene data show CDR1 as MNHEY and CDR2 as SMNVEV (reference sequence). After removal of 8 bases from V and 12 bases from J, the junction contained 12 bases not matched to a gene.